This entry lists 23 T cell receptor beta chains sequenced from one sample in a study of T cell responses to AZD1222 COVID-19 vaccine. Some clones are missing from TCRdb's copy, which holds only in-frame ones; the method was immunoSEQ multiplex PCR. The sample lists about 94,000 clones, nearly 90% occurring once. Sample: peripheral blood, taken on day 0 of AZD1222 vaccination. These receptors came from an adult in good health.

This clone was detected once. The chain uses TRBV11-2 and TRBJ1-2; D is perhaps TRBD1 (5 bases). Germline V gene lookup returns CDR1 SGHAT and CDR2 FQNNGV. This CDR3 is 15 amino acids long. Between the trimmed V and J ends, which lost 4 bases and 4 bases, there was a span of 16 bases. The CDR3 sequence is CASSSIRDSIYGYTF. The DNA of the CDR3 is TGTGCCAGCAGCTCGATACGGGACTCAATCTATGGCTACACCTTC.

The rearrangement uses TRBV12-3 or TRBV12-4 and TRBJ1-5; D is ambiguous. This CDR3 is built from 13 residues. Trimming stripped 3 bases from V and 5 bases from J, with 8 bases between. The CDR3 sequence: CASSFLVYQPQHF. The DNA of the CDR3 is TGTGCCAGCAGTTTTCTGGTGTATCAGCCCCAGCATTTT.

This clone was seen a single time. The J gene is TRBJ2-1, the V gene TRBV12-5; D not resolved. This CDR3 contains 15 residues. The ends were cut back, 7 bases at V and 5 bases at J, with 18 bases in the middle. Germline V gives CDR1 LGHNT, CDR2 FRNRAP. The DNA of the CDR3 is TGTGCTAGTGCCACGGACGGAAATCTAAACAATGAGCAGTTCTTC. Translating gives CASATDGNLNNEQFF.

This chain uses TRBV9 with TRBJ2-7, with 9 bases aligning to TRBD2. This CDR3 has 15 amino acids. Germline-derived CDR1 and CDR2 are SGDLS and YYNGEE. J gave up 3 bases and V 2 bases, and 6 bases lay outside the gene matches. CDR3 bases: TGTGCCAGCAGCGTGATGGGACTAGCCAACTACGAGCAGTACTTC. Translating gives CASSVMGLANYEQYF. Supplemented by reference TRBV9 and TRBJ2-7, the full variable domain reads DSGVTQTPKHLITATGQRVTLRCSPRSGDLSVYWYQQSLDQGLQFLIQYYNGEERAKGNILERFSAQQFPDLHSELNLSSLELGDSALYFCASSVMGLANYEQYFGPGTRLTVT.

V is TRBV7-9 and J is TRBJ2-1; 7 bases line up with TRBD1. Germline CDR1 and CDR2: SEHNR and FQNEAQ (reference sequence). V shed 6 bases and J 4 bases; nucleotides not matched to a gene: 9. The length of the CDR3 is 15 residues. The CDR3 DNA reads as TGTGCCAGCAGGTCGGGACAGTCCTATTACAATGAGCAGTTCTTC. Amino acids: CASRSGQSYYNEQFF.

The CDR3 protein is CASSVQGRYEQYF. The DNA for the CDR3 is TGTGCCAGCAGCGTACAGGGGCGTTACGAGCAGTACTTC. The chain is built from TRBV5-6 and TRBJ2-7; TRBD1 agrees at 7 bases. This CDR3 contains 13 residues. CDR1 and CDR2 from the germline V gene are SGHDT and YYEEEE. J gave up 4 bases and V 4 bases, and 5 bases lay outside the gene matches.

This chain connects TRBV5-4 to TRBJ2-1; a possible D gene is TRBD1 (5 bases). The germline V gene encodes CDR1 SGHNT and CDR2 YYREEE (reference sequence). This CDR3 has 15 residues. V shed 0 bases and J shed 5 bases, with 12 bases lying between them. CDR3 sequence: CASSLVGRRDNEQFF. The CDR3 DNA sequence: TGTGCCAGCAGCTTGGTGGGGCGCAGGGACAATGAGCAGTTCTTC.

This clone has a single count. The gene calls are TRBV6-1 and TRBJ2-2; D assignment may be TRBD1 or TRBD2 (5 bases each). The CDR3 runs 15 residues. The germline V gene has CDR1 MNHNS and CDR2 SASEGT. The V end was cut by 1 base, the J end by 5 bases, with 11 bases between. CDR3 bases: TGTGCCAGCAGTGAAGTCGGTTGGGGGACCGGGGAGCTGTTTTTT. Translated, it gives CASSEVGWGTGELFF.

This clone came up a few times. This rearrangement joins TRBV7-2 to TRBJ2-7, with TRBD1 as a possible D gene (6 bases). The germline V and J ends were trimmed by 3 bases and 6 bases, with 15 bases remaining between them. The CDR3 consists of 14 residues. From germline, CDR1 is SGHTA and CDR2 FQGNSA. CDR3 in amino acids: CASSFRLTGSEQYF. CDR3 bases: TGTGCCAGCAGCTTTAGACTGACAGGTTCCGAGCAGTACTTC.

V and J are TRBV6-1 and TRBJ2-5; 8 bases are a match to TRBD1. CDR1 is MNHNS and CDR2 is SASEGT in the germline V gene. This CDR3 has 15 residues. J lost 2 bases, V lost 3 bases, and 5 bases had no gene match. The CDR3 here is CASSDDRGGQETQYF. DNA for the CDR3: TGTGCCAGCAGTGATGACAGGGGCGGACAAGAGACCCAGTACTTC.

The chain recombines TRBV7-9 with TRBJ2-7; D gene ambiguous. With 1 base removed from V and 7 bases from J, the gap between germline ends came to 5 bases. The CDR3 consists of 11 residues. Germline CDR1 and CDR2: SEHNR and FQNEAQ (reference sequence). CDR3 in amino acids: CASSLGVEQYF. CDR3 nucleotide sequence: TGTGCCAGCAGCTTAGGGGTAGAGCAGTACTTC.

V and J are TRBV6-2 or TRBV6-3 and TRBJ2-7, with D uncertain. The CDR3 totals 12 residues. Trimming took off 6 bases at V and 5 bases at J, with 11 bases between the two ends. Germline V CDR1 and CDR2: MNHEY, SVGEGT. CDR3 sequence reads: CASSLRHNEQYF. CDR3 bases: TGTGCCAGCAGCCTACGTCACAACGAGCAGTACTTC.

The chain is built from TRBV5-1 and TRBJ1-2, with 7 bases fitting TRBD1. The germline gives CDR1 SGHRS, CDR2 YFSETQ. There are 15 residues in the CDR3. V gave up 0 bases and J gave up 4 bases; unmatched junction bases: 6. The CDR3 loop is CASSLGGGEGYGYTF. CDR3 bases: TGCGCCAGCAGCTTGGGAGGGGGCGAGGGCTATGGCTACACCTTC.

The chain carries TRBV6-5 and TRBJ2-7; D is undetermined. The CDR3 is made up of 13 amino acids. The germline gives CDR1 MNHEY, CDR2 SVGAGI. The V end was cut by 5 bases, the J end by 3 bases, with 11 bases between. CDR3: CASSRTKGYEQYF. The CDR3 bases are TGTGCCAGCAGTCGCACCAAGGGCTACGAGCAGTACTTC.

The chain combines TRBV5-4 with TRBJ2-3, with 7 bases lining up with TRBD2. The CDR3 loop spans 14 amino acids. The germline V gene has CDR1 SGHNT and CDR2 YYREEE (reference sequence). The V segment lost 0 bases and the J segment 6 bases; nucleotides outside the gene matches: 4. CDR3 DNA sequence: TGTGCCAGCAGCTTGGCCCCCGGGGGGGATACGCAGTATTTT. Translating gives CASSLAPGGDTQYF.

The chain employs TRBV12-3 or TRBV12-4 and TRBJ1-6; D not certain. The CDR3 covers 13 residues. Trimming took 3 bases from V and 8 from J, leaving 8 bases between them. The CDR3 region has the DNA TGTGCCAGCAGTTTTCGCAACGATTCACCCCTCCACTTT. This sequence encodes CASSFRNDSPLHF.

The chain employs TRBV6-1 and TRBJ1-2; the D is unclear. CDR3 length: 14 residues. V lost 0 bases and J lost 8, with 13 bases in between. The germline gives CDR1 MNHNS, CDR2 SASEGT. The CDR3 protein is CASSEAPTSEGYTF. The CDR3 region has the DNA TGTGCCAGCAGTGAAGCGCCCACCTCGGAAGGCTACACCTTC.

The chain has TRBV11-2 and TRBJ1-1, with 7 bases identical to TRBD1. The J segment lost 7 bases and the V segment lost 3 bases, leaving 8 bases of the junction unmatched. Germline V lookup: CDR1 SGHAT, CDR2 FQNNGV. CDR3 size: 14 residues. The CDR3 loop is CASSFNRGRGEAFF. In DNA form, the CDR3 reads TGTGCCAGCAGCTTTAACAGGGGACGGGGTGAAGCTTTCTTT.

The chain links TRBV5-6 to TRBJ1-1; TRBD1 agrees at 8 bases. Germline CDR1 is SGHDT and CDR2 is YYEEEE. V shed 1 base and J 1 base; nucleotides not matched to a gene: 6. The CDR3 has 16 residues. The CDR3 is CASSLWQGAWNTEAFF. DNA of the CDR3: TGTGCCAGCAGCTTGTGGCAGGGGGCTTGGAACACTGAAGCTTTCTTT.

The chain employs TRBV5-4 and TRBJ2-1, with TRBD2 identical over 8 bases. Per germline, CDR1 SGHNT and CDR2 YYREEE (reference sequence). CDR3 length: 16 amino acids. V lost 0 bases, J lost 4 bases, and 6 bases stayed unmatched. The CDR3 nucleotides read TGTGCCAGCAGCTTGGCGGGGGGGCAGCTTTACAATGAGCAGTTCTTC. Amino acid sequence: CASSLAGGQLYNEQFF.

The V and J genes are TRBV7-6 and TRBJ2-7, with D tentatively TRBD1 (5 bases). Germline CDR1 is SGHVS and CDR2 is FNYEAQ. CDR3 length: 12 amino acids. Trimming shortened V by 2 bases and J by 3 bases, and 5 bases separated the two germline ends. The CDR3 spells CASSLRGYEQYF. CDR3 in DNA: TGTGCCAGCAGCTTAAGGGGCTACGAGCAGTACTTC.

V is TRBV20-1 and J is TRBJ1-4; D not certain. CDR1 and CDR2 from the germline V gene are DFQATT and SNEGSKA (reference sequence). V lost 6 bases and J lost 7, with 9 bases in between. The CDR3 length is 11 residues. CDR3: CSANRAEKLFF. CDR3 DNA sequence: TGCAGTGCGAATAGGGCTGAAAAACTGTTTTTT.

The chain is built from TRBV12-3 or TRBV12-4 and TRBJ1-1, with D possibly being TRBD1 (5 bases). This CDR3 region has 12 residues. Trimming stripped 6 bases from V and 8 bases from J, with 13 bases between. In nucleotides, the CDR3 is TGTGCCAGCAGGCGGGGGGATCTGGAAGCTTTCTTT. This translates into CASRRGDLEAFF.